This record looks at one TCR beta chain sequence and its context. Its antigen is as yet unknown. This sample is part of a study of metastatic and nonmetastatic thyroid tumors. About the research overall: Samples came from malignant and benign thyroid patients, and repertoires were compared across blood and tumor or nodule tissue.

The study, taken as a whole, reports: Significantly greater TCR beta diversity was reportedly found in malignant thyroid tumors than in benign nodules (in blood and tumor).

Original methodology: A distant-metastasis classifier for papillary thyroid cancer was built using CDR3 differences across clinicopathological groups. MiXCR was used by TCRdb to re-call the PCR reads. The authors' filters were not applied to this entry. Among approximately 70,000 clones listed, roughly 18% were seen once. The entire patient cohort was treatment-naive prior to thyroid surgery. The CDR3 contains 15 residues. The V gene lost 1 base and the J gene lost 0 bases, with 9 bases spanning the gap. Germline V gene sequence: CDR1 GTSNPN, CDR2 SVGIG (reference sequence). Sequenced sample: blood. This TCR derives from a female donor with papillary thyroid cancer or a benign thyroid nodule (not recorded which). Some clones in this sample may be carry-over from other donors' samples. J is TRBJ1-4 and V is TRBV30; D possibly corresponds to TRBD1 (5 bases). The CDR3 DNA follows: TGTGCCTGGAGTGCCCAGGGTGCAACTAATGAAAAACTGTTTTTT. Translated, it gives CAWSAQGATNEKLFF.